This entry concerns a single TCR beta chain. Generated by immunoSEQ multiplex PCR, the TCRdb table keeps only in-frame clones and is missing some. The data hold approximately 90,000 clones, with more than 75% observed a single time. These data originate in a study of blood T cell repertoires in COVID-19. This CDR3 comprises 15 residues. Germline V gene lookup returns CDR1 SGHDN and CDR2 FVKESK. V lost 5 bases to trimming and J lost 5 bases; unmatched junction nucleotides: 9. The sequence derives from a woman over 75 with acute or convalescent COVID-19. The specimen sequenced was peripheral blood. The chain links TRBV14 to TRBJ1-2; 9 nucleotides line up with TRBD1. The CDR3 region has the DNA TGTGCCAGCAGCGCGGGACAGGGATATGGTTATGGCTACACCTTC. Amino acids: CASSAGQGYGYGYTF.